Shown below are 6 T cell receptor beta chains from a single sample sequenced in a study of tumor-infiltrating lymphocytes in primary liver carcinoma. Making TCR beta cDNA involved approximately 0.5 ug total RNA and a constant-region primer. Library construction for TCR beta comprised three nested multiplex PCR rounds performed with slightly modified ARM-PCR. A C-beta reverse primer and TRBV1-TRBV30 forward primers served in each of the first two PCR rounds, at ten to eleven cycles apiece. One entry per CDR3 protein results from TCRdb running MiXCR on the multiplex PCR reads. The sample includes 20,000 or so distinct CDR3 sequences, around 82% of them seen just once. Extraction of RNA together with DNA used about 17-30 mg of unsorted bulk tissue. Sample: liver tumor tissue from sampling region 2. The subset denotes: tumor region T2, inferior pole. These receptors originate from a woman in her 30s with primary liver carcinoma and hepatitis B virus infection.

The chain links TRBV11-2 to TRBJ2-5; no reliable D call. This CDR3 comprises 13 residues. Germline V gene lookup returns CDR1 SGHAT and CDR2 FQNNGV. V lost 4 bases to trimming and J lost 8 bases, with 14 bases between them. The CDR3 DNA follows: TGTGCCAGCAGCTCTAGGCAGATAGAAACCCAGTACTTC. This gives the protein CASSSRQIETQYF.

For this clonotype: The junction departs from germline at one end; a sequencing error may be responsible. J is TRBJ1-1 and V is TRBV6-5; D uncertain. The CDR3 totals 13 residues. Germline CDR1 reads MNHEY; CDR2 reads SVGAGI. In nucleotides, the CDR3 is TGTGCCAGCAGTTGGAATAGGGTCGCTGAAGCCTTCTTT. This sequence encodes CASSWNRVAEAFF.

A word on this clonotype: Likely a read error: the CDR3 ends without its conserved phenylalanine or tryptophan. Because the CDR3's place on the DNA is in doubt, the DNA is left out and the CDR3 is given as listed by TCRdb. The rearrangement uses TRBV11-2 and TRBJ2-1; the D call of TRBD2 is as the table states it, not checked on the DNA. In germline, CDR1 is SGHAT, CDR2 FQNNGV. The CDR3 has 16 amino acids, counting both end residues. The CDR3 region is CASSTSLAGGYNEQIY.

Regarding this clonotype: In this CDR3 the conserved last residue, phenylalanine or tryptophan, is missing, so a read error is likely. V usage is TRBV10-3 and J usage is TRBJ1-3; D not certain. The CDR3 is 14 residues long. Germline values: CDR1 ENHRY, CDR2 SYGVKD. The CDR3 DNA reads TGTGCCACCAGTGAGTCAGCCTCTGGAAACACCATATATTCT. This codes for CATSESASGNTIYS.

As concerns this clonotype: The CDR3 does not close with the conserved phenylalanine or tryptophan, likely indicating a read error. The DNA is left out, because the CDR3 cannot be placed on it with certainty; the CDR3 is given as TCRdb lists it. The rearrangement links TRBV12-3 or TRBV12-4 to TRBJ2-1; the table's D gene call, TRBD2, was not cross checked with the DNA. The CDR3 contains 15 residues when both ends are counted. This CDR3 is CASSLSGISGLEEFL.

Notes on this clonotype: One junction end does not reproduce the germline sequence, and a read error may be involved. V usage is TRBV7-9 and J usage is TRBJ1-2; the D is unclear. Per germline, CDR1 SEHNR and CDR2 FQNEAQ (reference sequence). This CDR3 has 14 residues. CDR3 bases: TGTGTCAGCAATGCGGGTTCGGGTAACTATGGTTACACCTTC. It specifies CVSNAGSGNYGYTF.